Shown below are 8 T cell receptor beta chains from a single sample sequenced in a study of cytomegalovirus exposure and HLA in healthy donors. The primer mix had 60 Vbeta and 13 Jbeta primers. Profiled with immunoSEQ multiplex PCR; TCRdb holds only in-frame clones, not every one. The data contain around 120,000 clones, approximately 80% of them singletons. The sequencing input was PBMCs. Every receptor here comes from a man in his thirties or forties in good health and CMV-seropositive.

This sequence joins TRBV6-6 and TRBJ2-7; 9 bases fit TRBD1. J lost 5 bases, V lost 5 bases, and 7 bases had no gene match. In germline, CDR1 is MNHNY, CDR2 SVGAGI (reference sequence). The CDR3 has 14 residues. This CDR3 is CASSNGQGHNEQYF. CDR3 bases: TGTGCCAGCAGTAACGGACAGGGGCACAACGAGCAGTACTTC.

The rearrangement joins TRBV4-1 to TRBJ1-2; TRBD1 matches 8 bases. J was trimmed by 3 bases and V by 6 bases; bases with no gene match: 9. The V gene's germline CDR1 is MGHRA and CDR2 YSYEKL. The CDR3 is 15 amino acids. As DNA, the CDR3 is TGCGCCAGCAGTCATATGGACAGGGTTGACTATGGCTACACCTTC. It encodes CASSHMDRVDYGYTF.

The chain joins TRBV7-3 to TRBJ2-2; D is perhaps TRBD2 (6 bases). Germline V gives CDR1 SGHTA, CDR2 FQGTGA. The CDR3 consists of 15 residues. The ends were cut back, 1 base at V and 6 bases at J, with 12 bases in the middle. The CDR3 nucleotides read TGTGCCAGCAGCTTAAAGGGCGGGACCCCCGGGGAGCTGTTTTTT. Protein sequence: CASSLKGGTPGELFF.

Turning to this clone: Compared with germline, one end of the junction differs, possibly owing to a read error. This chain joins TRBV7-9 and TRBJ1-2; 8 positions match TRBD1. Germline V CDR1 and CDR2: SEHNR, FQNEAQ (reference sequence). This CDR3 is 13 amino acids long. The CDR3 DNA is TGTTCCAGCAGCTTACAGGGGGTGGGTGGCTACACCTTC. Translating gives CSSSLQGVGGYTF.

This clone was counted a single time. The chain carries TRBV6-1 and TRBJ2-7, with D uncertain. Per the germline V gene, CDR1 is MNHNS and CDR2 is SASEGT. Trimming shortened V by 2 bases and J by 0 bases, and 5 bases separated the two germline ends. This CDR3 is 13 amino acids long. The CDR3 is CASSEYSSYEQYF. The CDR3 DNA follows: TGTGCCAGCAGTGAATACAGCTCCTACGAGCAGTACTTC.

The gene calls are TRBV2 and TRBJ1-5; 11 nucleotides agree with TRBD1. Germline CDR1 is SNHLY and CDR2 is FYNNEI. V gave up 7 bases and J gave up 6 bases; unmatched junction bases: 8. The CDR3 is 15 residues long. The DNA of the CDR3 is TGTGCCAGCATCGGGGACAGGGGGAAAGGTCAGCCCCAGCATTTT. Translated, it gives CASIGDRGKGQPQHF.

CDR3 nucleotides: TGTGCCAGCAGCGTTAGCGGGAGCTGGCAGAGTGAGCAGTTCTTC. It codes for CASSVSGSWQSEQFF. This chain links TRBV9 with TRBJ2-1; TRBD2 aligns across 9 bases. V lost 2 bases and J lost 9; bases outside the gene matches: 9. This CDR3 is built from 15 residues. Germline V CDR1 and CDR2: SGDLS, YYNGEE.

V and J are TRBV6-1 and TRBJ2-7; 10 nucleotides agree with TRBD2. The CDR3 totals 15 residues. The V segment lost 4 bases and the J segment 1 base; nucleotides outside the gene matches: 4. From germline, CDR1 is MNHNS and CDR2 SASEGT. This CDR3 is CASSALAGKSYEQYF. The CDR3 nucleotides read TGTGCCAGCAGTGCACTAGCGGGGAAATCCTACGAGCAGTACTTC.